This TCR beta chain stems from a study of blood T cell repertoires in COVID-19. At the level of the study: The analysed material was cDNA or gDNA that came from T cells, B-cell-depleted T cells, or PBMCs.

In Seattle, patients joined the study during active infection and were tracked longitudinally. Germline V gene data show CDR1 as SQVTM and CDR2 as ANQGSEA. This CDR3 region has 15 residues. Germline trimming cut 3 bases from V and 0 bases from J; bases unmatched to any gene: 5. The repertoire was sequenced with immunoSEQ multiplex PCR; TCRdb's copy has only in-frame clones and lacks some. The data contain roughly 250,000 clones, around 82% of them singletons. The TCR was taken from a person aged 65 to 85 with COVID-19, enrolled during active disease. The chain has TRBV29-1 and TRBJ2-5; 9 bases match TRBD2. Sequencing used peripheral blood. CDR3 loop: CSVDIAGVYQETQYF. The CDR3 DNA reads as TGCAGCGTTGATATAGCGGGGGTGTACCAAGAGACCCAGTACTTC.